The present entry profiles one T cell receptor beta chain with its context. Mismatch with germline at one junction end may stem from a read error. Healthy individuals who donated bone marrow served as the donors. This sample is drawn from a study of cytomegalovirus exposure and HLA in healthy donors. As for the study in general: Assignment to the Caucasian-associated ancestry cluster applied to around 80% of the approximately 380 genotyped donors.

CDR1 and CDR2 (germline): SQVTM, ANQGSEA. The CDR3 runs to 13 residues. Both 60 Vbeta primers and 13 Jbeta primers went into the PCR. Original processing methods: Unique TCR beta chains totaled some 80 million in a later count, with roughly 11 million of them shared. Assay: immunoSEQ multiplex PCR; the TCRdb copy retains only in-frame clones and omits some. That table is the source of V, J and clone size, and D and trimming were worked out from the DNA. The sample carries 130,000 or so clones, over 65% recorded once. The rearrangement uses TRBV29-1 and TRBJ2-1; 8 bases are a match to TRBD1. The sample consisted of PBMCs. This clonotype was obtained from a female donor in good health and CMV-seropositive. CDR3 sequence reads: CSVAGTGLGEQLF. Here the CDR3 DNA reads TGCAGCGTAGCCGGGACAGGATTAGGTGAGCAGCTCTTC.